This is a list of T cell receptor beta chains from one sample in a study of regulatory T cells in long-lasting Graves disease. MiXCR was run by TCRdb on the multiplex PCR reads, yielding one entry per CDR3 protein. The sample lists some 240,000 distinct CDR3 sequences; roughly a fifth were seen once. This sample was also put to use in a study of T cells in Graves' hyperthyroidism and ophthalmopathy.

The specimen comprised peripheral blood mononuclear cells (PBMCs), sampled at new diagnosis, from a patient treated with antithyroid drugs. The receptors originated from a woman in her twenties or thirties with Graves disease. Both conserved end residues are part of each CDR3. A D gene is named only where the DNA matches it firmly. Part of the rows lack a size; the others show once, few, many or a class for expanded clones.

abundance	d_gene	v_gene	len	j_gene	CDR3nt	CDR3aa
-	TRBD2	TRBV20-1	17	TRBJ2-7	TGCAGTGCTAGTGGGATAATAGCGGGAGGGCCTCTCCACGAGCAGTACTTC	CSASGIIAGGPLHEQYF
many	-	TRBV30	12	TRBJ1-2	TGTGCCTGGAGTGTCCAGGGGCATGGCTACACCTTC	CAWSVQGHGYTF
many	TRBD2	TRBV13	18	TRBJ2-1	TGTGCCAGCAGCCGTTCCTTAGCGGGGGGATCCTCCTACAATGAGCAGTTCTTC	CASSRSLAGGSSYNEQFF
-	TRBD2	TRBV19	17	TRBJ2-3	TGTGCCAGTTTCGACCCGGGACTAGCGATACCCACAGATACGCAGTATTTT	CASFDPGLAIPTDTQYF
many	-	TRBV27	14	TRBJ1-1	TGTGCCAGCAGTTTAGCCGCTAAGAACACTGAAGCTTTCTTT	CASSLAAKNTEAFF
many	TRBD1	TRBV19	16	TRBJ1-1	TGTGCCAGTAGTGCCGGGACAGGGGGCCTGAACACTGAAGCTTTCTTT	CASSAGTGGLNTEAFF
many	TRBD1	TRBV12-3/TRBV12-4	15	TRBJ1-1	TGTGCCAGCAGTCCCCGTAAAGGGGGCACGGTTGAAGCTTTCTTT	CASSPRKGGTVEAFF
many	TRBD1	TRBV30	11	TRBJ1-1	TGTGCCTGGAGGGACAGGGCAGAGGCTTTCTTT	CAWRDRAEAFF
-	-	TRBV12-3/TRBV12-4	14	TRBJ2-5	TGTGCCAGCAGTCGGTCGGGGGGCGCGGAGACCCAGTACTTC	CASSRSGGAETQYF
many	-	TRBV25-1	11	TRBJ2-7	TGTGCCAGCAGTGACAGGGTCGAGCAGTACTTC	CASSDRVEQYF
-	TRBD2	TRBV12-3/TRBV12-4	16	TRBJ2-2	TGTGCCAGCCGCTCGGGGGGGGCAGTGAAGGTCGGGGAGCTGTTTTTT	CASRSGGAVKVGELFF
-	-	TRBV30	14	TRBJ2-7	TGTGCCTGGAGGAACCCCCCCACGACCTACGAGCAGTACTTC	CAWRNPPTTYEQYF
many	-	TRBV27	12	TRBJ2-1	TGTGCCAGCAGTTTAGAGAGGGGAGAGCAGTTCTTC	CASSLERGEQFF
few	TRBD1	TRBV15	16	TRBJ1-1	TGTGCCACCAGCAGAGGGGACAGGGTTGTACACACTGAAGCTTTCTTT	CATSRGDRVVHTEAFF
many	TRBD1	TRBV5-1	14	TRBJ2-7	TGCGCCAGCAGCTTGAGTTACAGGGGCGACGAGCAGTACTTC	CASSLSYRGDEQYF
many	-	TRBV13	14	TRBJ1-1	TGTGCCAGCAGCCCAACCCTAGATAACACTGAAGCTTTCTTT	CASSPTLDNTEAFF
many	-	TRBV28	13	TRBJ2-1	TGTGCCAGCAGTTTAGAATGGGGGCGGGAGCAGTTCTTC	CASSLEWGREQFF
many	-	TRBV2	14	TRBJ2-3	TGTGCCAGCACCGACGCCTTCTTCACAGATACGCAGTATTTT	CASTDAFFTDTQYF
many	-	TRBV7-2	15	TRBJ1-1	TGTGCCAGCAGCTTAGTGTGGGGGGCGAACACTGAAGCTTTCTTT	CASSLVWGANTEAFF
many	-	TRBV19	15	TRBJ1-1	TGTGCCAGCACAGAGTGGGTACAGGTAAACACTGAAGCTTTCTTT	CASTEWVQVNTEAFF
many	TRBD1	TRBV9	13	TRBJ1-1	TGTGCCAGCAGCTCCAGGGGGCGGGGTGAAGCTTTCTTT	CASSSRGRGEAFF
-	TRBD1	TRBV20-1	16	TRBJ1-5	TGCAGTGCTAGAGATTGGACAGGGGGTGGCAATCAGCCCCAGCATTTT	CSARDWTGGGNQPQHF
many	-	TRBV4-1	13	TRBJ1-6	TGCGCCAGCAGCCAAGTCGGTGCTTCACCCCTCCACTTT	CASSQVGASPLHF
many	-	TRBV9	14	TRBJ2-7	TGTGCCAGCAGCCCGCGGTCCCGCGCCTACGAGCAGTACTTC	CASSPRSRAYEQYF
-	TRBD1	TRBV7-9	14	TRBJ2-4	TGTGCCAGCAGCGGACAGGCCGCCAAAAACATTCAGTACTTC	CASSGQAAKNIQYF
many	-	TRBV2	15	TRBJ2-2	TGTGCCAGCAGTGGAGAGTGGCTGAACACCGGGGAGCTGTTTTTT	CASSGEWLNTGELFF
-	-	TRBV7-2	15	TRBJ2-7	TGTGCCAGCAGCTCCTCACGTTCGGAGTCCTTGGAGCAGTACTTC	CASSSSRSESLEQYF
many	-	TRBV12-3/TRBV12-4	19	TRBJ2-6	TGTGCCAGCAGTTTCAGGGTGGGGGTAGGGGGCTCTGGGGCCAACGTCCTGACTTTC	CASSFRVGVGGSGANVLTF
-	-	TRBV30	15	TRBJ1-6	TGTGCCTCGTATGCCGGGAGCTCCTATAATTCACCCCTCCACTTT	CASYAGSSYNSPLHF
many	TRBD1	TRBV30	15	TRBJ2-7	TGTGCCTGGAATCCAAGGGACGGGACAGCCTACGAGCAGTACTTC	CAWNPRDGTAYEQYF
many	-	TRBV27	13	TRBJ2-7	TGTGCCAGCAGTTTAATTAGAGGTGACGAGCAGTACTTC	CASSLIRGDEQYF
many	TRBD1	TRBV20-1	12	TRBJ1-1	TGCAGTGCTCGGACAGGGAACACTGAAGCTTTCTTT	CSARTGNTEAFF
many	-	TRBV10-3	15	TRBJ2-3	TGTGCCATCAGTGAGGCGACAGTTCGCACAGATACGCAGTATTTT	CAISEATVRTDTQYF
many	TRBD2	TRBV28	15	TRBJ2-1	TGTGCCAGCAGTTCGGGACTAGCGGAGAACAATGAGCAGTTCTTC	CASSSGLAENNEQFF
few	TRBD1	TRBV5-5	15	TRBJ2-2	TGTGCCAGCAGCGCACAGGGGGGAGGCACCGGGGAGCTGTTTTTT	CASSAQGGGTGELFF
many	-	TRBV11-3	14	TRBJ2-5	TGTGCCAGCAGCCCGGGGGACCTTCAAGAGACCCAGTACTTC	CASSPGDLQETQYF
many	-	TRBV30	14	TRBJ2-5	TGTGCCTGGAGTGTAATGGGGGCGCCGAAGACCCAGTACTTC	CAWSVMGAPKTQYF
many	-	TRBV29-1	12	TRBJ1-3	TGCAGCGTTGAAAGAGGGGGAAACACCATATATTTT	CSVERGGNTIYF
few	-	TRBV4-1	17	TRBJ1-4	TGCGCCAGCAGACAAAGAGATTACAAGTCAACTAATGAAAAACTGTTTTTT	CASRQRDYKSTNEKLFF
many	TRBD1	TRBV19	14	TRBJ2-5	TGTGCCAATAGCCCCGGGACAGGGGGAGAGACCCAGTACTTC	CANSPGTGGETQYF
once	-	TRBV24-1	17	TRBJ2-1	TGTGCCACCAGTGCCAAATGGGGTAGCGGCCCCTACAATGAGCAGTTCTTC	CATSAKWGSGPYNEQFF
few	-	TRBV6-1	11	TRBJ2-5	TGTGCCAGCAGTGACACGGAGACCCAGTACTTC	CASSDTETQYF
many	TRBD2	TRBV28	15	TRBJ2-2	TGTGCCAGCAGCGTGATGCTAGCGGGAGGCGGGGAGCTGTTTTTT	CASSVMLAGGGELFF
-	-	TRBV5-4	16	TRBJ2-3	TGTGCCAGCAGCACTCTGGGGGGGCGAGACACAGATACGCAGTATTTT	CASSTLGGRDTDTQYF
many	-	TRBV2	13	TRBJ2-5	TGTGCCAGCAGTTTCGGCCCAGAACAGACCCAGTACTTC	CASSFGPEQTQYF
many	-	TRBV9	12	TRBJ2-1	TGTGCCAGCAGCGCGATCGGGAATGAGCAGTTCTTC	CASSAIGNEQFF
many	TRBD2	TRBV7-8	16	TRBJ2-7	TGTGCCAGCAGCTTAGCCCTAGCGGGAGTCTTCTACGAGCAGTACTTC	CASSLALAGVFYEQYF
many	-	TRBV6-1	16	TRBJ1-5	TGTGCCAGCGGCAATTTAAAAGGGGGGAGCAATCAGCCCCAGCATTTT	CASGNLKGGSNQPQHF
once	-	TRBV12-3/TRBV12-4	11	TRBJ1-5	TGTGCCAGCAACAGCAATCAGCCCCAGCATTTT	CASNSNQPQHF
many	-	TRBV5-1	15	TRBJ2-5	TGCGCCAGCAGCTTGAGCGGTGGGCTCCAAGAGACCCAGTACTTC	CASSLSGGLQETQYF
-	TRBD1	TRBV20-1	16	TRBJ2-2	TGCAGTGCTAGATACCGGGACAGGGGAATCGCCGGGGAGCTGTTTTTT	CSARYRDRGIAGELFF
many	-	TRBV18	16	TRBJ2-5	TGTGCCAGCTCTGGGGACTCCCACAACAACCAAGAGACCCAGTACTTC	CASSGDSHNNQETQYF
-	-	TRBV4-2	14	TRBJ1-1	TGTGCCAGCAGCTTAGCGCTTGGGAACACTGAAGCTTTCTTT	CASSLALGNTEAFF
many	TRBD1	TRBV12-3/TRBV12-4	15	TRBJ1-5	TGTGCCAGCAGTTTATTGAGGGACAGTTGGCAGCCCCAGCATTTT	CASSLLRDSWQPQHF